The 32 T cell receptor beta chains presented below share a single source sample, sequenced in a study of T cell changes during pregnancy in multiple sclerosis. Measured with immunoSEQ multiplex PCR; TCRdb has only the in-frame clones, and not every one. The profile shows around 40,000 clones, over 80% of them singletons. Sequencing was performed on CD4+ T cells from peripheral blood mononuclear cells, taken in the third trimester of pregnancy. These receptors originate from a female donor in good health, enrolled as a control in a pregnancy study.

This clone was seen a single time. The chain is built from TRBV28 and TRBJ1-2, with D unclear. V shed 5 bases and J shed 6 bases, with 10 bases lying between them. CDR1 is MDHEN, CDR2 SYDVKM, per germline. The CDR3 contains 12 residues. The CDR3 DNA reads TGTGCCAGCAGTCTTCGGGTGCATGGCTACACCTTC. It codes for CASSLRVHGYTF.

The chain couples TRBV2 to TRBJ1-1; D possibly corresponds to TRBD1 (5 bases). With 4 bases removed from V and 5 bases from J, the gap between germline ends came to 11 bases. In germline, CDR1 is SNHLY, CDR2 FYNNEI. This CDR3 region has 13 residues. CDR3: CASSVRGGTEAFF. The CDR3 nucleotides read TGTGCCAGCAGTGTTAGGGGAGGGACTGAAGCTTTCTTT.

This clone was detected only once. CDR3 protein: CASSISLRGDTQYF. Written as DNA, the CDR3 is TGTGCCAGCAGCATTTCCTTAAGGGGGGATACGCAGTATTTT. The chain joins TRBV7-3 to TRBJ2-3; D possibly corresponds to TRBD1 (6 bases). There are 14 residues in the CDR3. Germline V gene sequence: CDR1 SGHTA, CDR2 FQGTGA. Trimming shortened V by 5 bases and J by 6 bases, and 15 bases separated the two germline ends. Full variable domain (missing parts from reference TRBV7-3 and TRBJ2-3): GAGVSQTPSNKVTEKGKYVELRCDPISGHTALYWYRQSLGQGPEFLIYFQGTGAADDSGLPNDRFFAVRPEGSVSTLKIQRTERGDSAVYLCASSISLRGDTQYFGPGTRLTVL.

This clone was counted once. This chain connects TRBV12-2 to TRBJ2-7; the DNA was not compared with TRBD2, the D call given in the table. TRBV12-2 is a pseudogene. CDR3 length equals 16 residues. CDR3 DNA sequence: TGTGCAAGTCGCTCAGGGGAGGGGCGGGAGGGGTACGAGCAGTACTTC. This sequence encodes CASRSGEGREGYEQYF.

This sequence joins TRBV21-1 and TRBJ1-5; the table's TRBD1 call for D was not verified on the DNA. TRBV21-1 is a pseudogene. This CDR3 comprises 12 residues. The CDR3 here is CTLDRSNQPQHF. CDR3 DNA: TGCACCCTCGACAGAAGCAATCAGCCCCAGCATTTT.

Turning to this clone: A junction boundary mismatches the germline segment, possibly from a read error. The CDR3 sequence: CASSLNTRNSHEQYF. CDR3 bases: TGTGCCAGCTCACTCAATACTAGAAACTCCCACGAGCAGTACTTC. This chain uses TRBV18 with TRBJ2-7, with D possibly being TRBD2 (5 bases). There are 15 residues in the CDR3. CDR1 is KGHSH, CDR2 LQKENI, per germline.

The chain's CDR3 is CASSSPGSGTNEKLFF. The CDR3 coding sequence is TGTGCCAGCAGTTCCCCCGGCAGCGGAACTAATGAAAAACTGTTTTTT. The chain couples TRBV28 to TRBJ1-4; D unclear. Germline CDR1 is MDHEN and CDR2 is SYDVKM. V was clipped by 4 bases and J by 1 base, with 13 bases between them. This CDR3 comprises 16 residues.

The V and J genes are TRBV7-9 and TRBJ1-2; 9 bases map to TRBD1. This CDR3 contains 14 residues. Germline V CDR1 and CDR2: SEHNR, FQNEAQ (reference sequence). V lost 5 bases, J lost 4 bases, and 5 bases stayed unmatched. CDR3 amino acids: CASSPGDRVYGYTF. The CDR3 nucleotides are TGTGCCAGCAGCCCGGGGGACAGGGTCTATGGCTACACCTTC.

The gene calls are TRBV18 and TRBJ2-2, with no clear D. This CDR3 is 16 amino acids long. V was clipped by 7 bases and J by 1 base, with 16 bases between them. The V gene's germline CDR1 is KGHSH and CDR2 LQKENI. CDR3 DNA sequence: TGTGCCAGCTTAGGTGGCGTGGCGGTGAACACCGGGGAGCTGTTTTTT. Translated, it gives CASLGGVAVNTGELFF.

The J gene is TRBJ2-3, the V gene TRBV27, with 11 bases aligning to TRBD2. The CDR3 covers 16 residues. The V segment lost 4 bases and the J segment 6 bases; nucleotides outside the gene matches: 9. CDR1 and CDR2 from the germline V gene are MNHEY and SMNVEV (reference sequence). CDR3 sequence (DNA): TGTGCCAGCAGTTCCTCCTCTAGCGGGAGGACCGATACGCAGTATTTT. It specifies CASSSSSSGRTDTQYF.

V and J are TRBV7-9 and TRBJ2-6; D is unclear. V was cut by 4 bases and J by 2 bases, with 12 bases left in between. CDR3 length: 16 amino acids. CDR1 SEHNR and CDR2 FQNEAQ come from the germline V gene (reference sequence). The DNA of the CDR3 is TGTGCCAGCAGCTCACTCCAAGTAGCTGGGGCCAACGTCCTGACTTTC. Translated: CASSSLQVAGANVLTF.

The CDR3 here is CASSADPRDRGPLKPFRYNEQFF. In nucleotides, the CDR3 is TGCGCCAGCAGCGCGGACCCCCGGGACAGGGGACCCCTCAAGCCCTTCCGCTACAATGAGCAGTTCTTC. This sequence joins TRBV5-1 and TRBJ2-1; 10 bases match TRBD1. Germline V lookup: CDR1 SGHRS, CDR2 YFSETQ. The junction had 28 bases not matched to a gene; V was cut back by 4 bases and J by 3 bases. This CDR3 comprises 23 residues.

The genes are TRBV14 and TRBJ2-3; 8 bases match TRBD2. Germline V gives CDR1 SGHDN, CDR2 FVKESK. V was clipped by 1 base and J by 8 bases; unmatched bases: 11. CDR3 length: 16 amino acids. The chain's CDR3 is CASSQGVGLGARTQYF. DNA of the CDR3: TGTGCCAGCAGCCAAGGAGTGGGACTAGGAGCGCGTACGCAGTATTTT.

V and J are TRBV7-9 and TRBJ1-1, with D tentatively TRBD1 (5 bases). The length of the CDR3 is 18 residues. V gave up 1 base and J gave up 8 bases, with 26 bases separating them. CDR1 and CDR2 (germline): SEHNR, FQNEAQ (reference sequence). CDR3 nucleotide sequence: TGTGCCAGCAGCTTAGGGTCGACAGCCAGCGTTGGATGGGTCGAAGCTTTCTTT. It translates to CASSLGSTASVGWVEAFF.

The genes are TRBV7-9 and TRBJ1-2; no firm D call. Looked up from germline, CDR1 is SEHNR and CDR2 is FQNEAQ (reference sequence). This CDR3 is 16 amino acids long. Between the trimmed V and J ends, which lost 5 bases and 3 bases, there was a span of 19 bases. The CDR3 DNA reads TGTGCCAGCAGCGCACTATATGGTTTGGTTGACTATGGCTACACCTTC. Amino acid sequence: CASSALYGLVDYGYTF.

The chain combines TRBV6-5 with TRBJ2-3; TRBD2 aligns across 9 bases. Germline V gene lookup returns CDR1 MNHEY and CDR2 SVGAGI. The CDR3 runs 15 residues. The junction had 9 bases not matched to a gene; V was cut back by 5 bases and J by 6 bases. CDR3 sequence: CASSPRREGGDTQYF. The CDR3 DNA reads TGTGCCAGCAGTCCCAGGCGGGAGGGAGGCGATACGCAGTATTTT.

The chain employs TRBV5-1 and TRBJ1-5; TRBD1 matches 7 bases. CDR1 and CDR2 from the germline V gene are SGHRS and YFSETQ. The V gene end was trimmed by 0 bases and the J gene end by 4 bases; junction bases not matched to a gene: 4. The CDR3 runs to 15 residues. CDR3 protein: CASSLVGGPNQPQHF. As DNA, the CDR3 is TGCGCCAGCAGCTTGGTAGGGGGCCCGAATCAGCCCCAGCATTTT. Looking up the rest from reference TRBV5-1 and TRBJ1-5 gives the full variable domain: KAGVTQTPRYLIKTRGQQVTLSCSPISGHRSVSWYQQTPGQGLQFLFEYFSETQRNKGNFPGRFSGRQFSNSRSEMNVSTLELGDSALYLCASSLVGGPNQPQHFGDGTRLSIL.

The chain carries TRBV5-6 and TRBJ2-7, with D maybe TRBD2 (5 bases). V lost 0 bases and J 7 bases, leaving 8 bases between the germline ends. This CDR3 spans 12 amino acids. CDR1 and CDR2 (germline): SGHDT, YYEEEE. The CDR3 DNA sequence: TGTGCCAGCAGCTTGGGAAGAGGGGAGCAGTACTTC. Its translation is CASSLGRGEQYF.

CDR3 residues: CASSPGTDYGYTF. The CDR3 bases are TGTGCCAGCAGCCCAGGGACAGACTATGGCTACACCTTC. V gene TRBV14 combines with J gene TRBJ1-2, with 7 bases matching TRBD1. The V gene's germline CDR1 is SGHDN and CDR2 FVKESK. The CDR3 is 13 residues long. The junction had 2 bases not matched to a gene; V was cut back by 4 bases and J by 3 bases.

The genes are TRBV29-1 and TRBJ2-6; 16 nucleotides align to TRBD2. CDR1 and CDR2 from the germline V gene are SQVTM and ANQGSEA. The trim removed 6 bases at V and 4 bases at J, leaving 6 bases unmatched. CDR3 size: 17 residues. Written as DNA, the CDR3 is TGCAGCGTCGGGACTAGCGGGGGGGCGTCCGGGGCCAACGTCCTGACTTTC. This sequence encodes CSVGTSGGASGANVLTF. Looking up the rest from reference TRBV29-1 and TRBJ2-6 gives the full variable domain: SAVISQKPSRDICQRGTSLTIQCQVDSQVTMMFWYRQQPGQSLTLIATANQGSEATYESGFVIDKFPISRPNLTFSTLTVSNMSPEDSSIYLCSVGTSGGASGANVLTFGAGSRLTVL.

The chain uses TRBV5-6 and TRBJ2-2; TRBD1 is a possible D gene (6 bases). V lost 4 bases to trimming and J lost 7 bases, with 23 bases between them. Germline values: CDR1 SGHDT, CDR2 YYEEEE. This CDR3 contains 17 residues. The CDR3 region has the DNA TGTGCCAGCAGCAACAGGGCCTCTGGGGGTTTCGGCGGGGAGCTGTTTTTT. Encoded protein: CASSNRASGGFGGELFF.

As to this clone: One end of the junction varies from germline; a read error may be responsible. V gene TRBV7-8 combines with J gene TRBJ2-7, with a possible D match to TRBD1 (5 bases). The CDR3 runs to 13 residues. The germline CDR1 and CDR2 sequences are SGHVS and FQNEAQ. The CDR3 nucleotides read TGTGCCAGCACCTTAAGCAGGGCACACGAGCAGTACTTC. Amino acid sequence: CASTLSRAHEQYF.

On this clone: The junction does not match germline at one end; this may be a read error. The chain combines TRBV7-7 with TRBJ2-2; 7 nucleotides match TRBD2. The germline CDR1 and CDR2 sequences are SSHAT and FNYEAQ (reference sequence). CDR3 length: 15 amino acids. The CDR3 DNA sequence: TGTGCTAGCAGCCTTGGGACTATGAACACCGGGGAGCTGTTTTTT. Translated, it gives CASSLGTMNTGELFF.

This sequence joins TRBV5-6 and TRBJ2-3; possible D gene TRBD1, 6 bases. The CDR3 loop spans 16 amino acids. Germline V lookup: CDR1 SGHDT, CDR2 YYEEEE. Between the trimmed V and J ends, which lost 4 bases and 3 bases, there was a span of 18 bases. CDR3 nucleotide sequence: TGTGCCAGCAGCCCTAATGCTGGGGGCGGAACAGATACGCAGTATTTT. Amino acids: CASSPNAGGGTDTQYF.

This clone was observed once. The gene calls are TRBV27 and TRBJ2-1; 7 bases are a match to TRBD1. CDR3 size: 16 residues. From germline, CDR1 is MNHEY and CDR2 SMNVEV (reference sequence). J lost 7 bases, V lost 6 bases, and 15 bases had no gene match. DNA of the CDR3: TGTGCCAGCAGCCCCCGCCTTGACAGGGTTAGAAATGAGCAGTTCTTC. The encoded protein is CASSPRLDRVRNEQFF.

The chain combines TRBV7-3 with TRBJ2-1; weak D call: TRBD2 (5 bases). This CDR3 has 11 residues. V was cut by 4 bases and J by 11 bases, with 9 bases left in between. Germline V gives CDR1 SGHTA, CDR2 FQGTGA. The CDR3 sequence: CASSSPGKQFF. As DNA, the CDR3 is TGTGCCAGCAGCTCTCCGGGAAAGCAGTTCTTC.

This rearrangement joins TRBV28 to TRBJ1-1, with D possibly matching TRBD1 (6 bases). In germline, CDR1 is MDHEN, CDR2 SYDVKM. CDR3 length equals 12 residues. Trimming removed 2 bases at V and 7 bases at J, with 8 bases between. CDR3 residues: CASSLLRGEAFF. DNA for the CDR3: TGTGCCAGCAGTTTACTCAGGGGTGAAGCTTTCTTT.

The V and J genes are TRBV30 and TRBJ2-7; 10 bases align to TRBD2. J lost 2 bases, V lost 0 bases, and 4 bases had no gene match. Germline assignment: CDR1 GTSNPN and CDR2 SVGIG (reference sequence). CDR3 length: 15 amino acids. Here the CDR3 DNA reads TGTGCCTGGAGTGTAGGAGCGGGGGGGCCCTACGAGCAGTACTTC. Translating it yields CAWSVGAGGPYEQYF.

The chain recombines TRBV18 with TRBJ2-4; weak D call: TRBD1 (6 bases). The germline gives CDR1 KGHSH, CDR2 LQKENI. The germline V and J ends were trimmed by 4 bases and 6 bases, with 16 bases remaining between them. The CDR3 covers 15 residues. The DNA for the CDR3 is TGTGCCAGCTCACTCAACAGGGTTGTAGGAAACATTCAGTACTTC. Translated: CASSLNRVVGNIQYF.

The chain links TRBV13 to TRBJ1-2; tentative D call: TRBD1 (6 bases). The CDR3 runs to 11 residues. The V end was cut by 8 bases, the J end by 8 bases, with 12 bases between. Germline V gene data show CDR1 as PRHDT and CDR2 as FYEKMQ (reference sequence). CDR3 amino acids: CASSGARGYTF. The CDR3, as DNA: TGTGCCAGCTCAGGGGCTCGCGGCTACACCTTC.

This clone was recorded only once. The rearrangement uses TRBV29-1 and TRBJ1-3, with TRBD1 identical over 8 bases. V shed 5 bases, J shed 0 bases, and the junction held 6 bases outside the gene matches. Germline V CDR1 and CDR2: SQVTM, ANQGSEA. CDR3 length: 15 amino acids. The DNA for the CDR3 is TGCAGCGTTTCGGGACAGGAAAACTCTGGAAACACCATATATTTT. Residues: CSVSGQENSGNTIYF.

V and J are TRBV7-9 and TRBJ2-3; D is perhaps TRBD2 (5 bases). V shed 2 bases and J shed 4 bases, with 10 bases lying between them. Germline values: CDR1 SEHNR, CDR2 FQNEAQ (reference sequence). The CDR3 is made up of 14 amino acids. In nucleotides, the CDR3 is TGTGCCAGCAGCTTATCGGCGGGTGCAGATACGCAGTATTTT. Amino acid sequence: CASSLSAGADTQYF.